Given below is one TCR beta chain in context. Its antigen remains unidentified. Generated by immunoSEQ multiplex PCR, the TCRdb table keeps only in-frame clones and is missing some. The sample has about 110,000 clones, around nine tenths seen once; the top ten hold around 2.5%. Analysis merged second doses at about 4 or about 12 weeks. V trimming: 5 bases; J trimming: 2 bases; junction bases outside the gene matches: 7. The CDR3 has 15 residues. CDR1 is LNHDA and CDR2 is SQIVND in the germline V gene (reference sequence). This entry is derived from a study of T cell responses to AZD1222 COVID-19 vaccine. Study results and caveats: Reportedly, nearly half the spike-specific TCRs target unmutated variant regions. Clonal diversity may have been underestimated, and the donors were mostly white British, with more females than males. Two AZD1222 doses significantly raised spike-specific TCR breadth and depth over controls.

The chain links TRBV19 to TRBJ1-2, with 8 positions matching TRBD1. The source of this sequence is an adult who received the AZD1222 COVID-19 vaccine. The input for sequencing was peripheral blood, taken 28 days after the second AZD1222 dose. CDR3: CASSYISGGNYGYTF. CDR3 nucleotides: TGTGCCAGTAGTTACATTTCAGGGGGCAACTATGGCTACACCTTC.